This entry lists 3 T cell receptor beta chains sequenced from one sample in a study of shared clonotypes between healthy human individuals. Naive CD8 isolation took CD45RO-negative cells positively selected for CCR7 and excluded terminally differentiated effector memory CD45RA+ cells. Sequencing used immunoSEQ multiplex PCR; TCRdb keeps in-frame clones, though not all of them. Of 1.5 million to 2.5 million clones in the sample, 85% to 95% were seen once. The sequenced sample consisted of naive CD8+ T cells sorted from blood. Receptors originate from a man younger than 30 in good health.

The V call is TRBV6-5, the J call TRBJ2-1, with D perhaps TRBD2 (6 bases). The CDR3 runs to 13 residues. V gave up 2 bases and J gave up 7 bases, with 9 bases separating them. The germline gives CDR1 MNHEY, CDR2 SVGAGI. The CDR3 coding sequence is TGTGCCAGCAGTTACGCGCGGGGAAATGAGCAGTTCTTC. Translating it yields CASSYARGNEQFF.

This clone was observed a single time. The chain recombines TRBV28 with TRBJ2-2, with unresolved D. Germline V lookup: CDR1 MDHEN, CDR2 SYDVKM. The CDR3 is 15 residues long. The V and J ends lost 1 base and 2 bases respectively, with 8 bases between them. DNA for the CDR3: TGTGCCAGCAGTTTATTCGCGAGTAACACCGGGGAGCTGTTTTTT. As protein: CASSLFASNTGELFF.

This chain connects TRBV6-5 to TRBJ2-1; possibly TRBD2 for D (5 bases). This CDR3 spans 15 amino acids. CDR1 and CDR2 (germline): MNHEY, SVGAGI. The V and J ends lost 5 bases and 7 bases respectively, with 18 bases between them. The chain's CDR3 is CASSPTRRLGNEQFF. The CDR3 nucleotides read TGTGCCAGCAGTCCTACTAGGCGCTTGGGGAATGAGCAGTTCTTC.